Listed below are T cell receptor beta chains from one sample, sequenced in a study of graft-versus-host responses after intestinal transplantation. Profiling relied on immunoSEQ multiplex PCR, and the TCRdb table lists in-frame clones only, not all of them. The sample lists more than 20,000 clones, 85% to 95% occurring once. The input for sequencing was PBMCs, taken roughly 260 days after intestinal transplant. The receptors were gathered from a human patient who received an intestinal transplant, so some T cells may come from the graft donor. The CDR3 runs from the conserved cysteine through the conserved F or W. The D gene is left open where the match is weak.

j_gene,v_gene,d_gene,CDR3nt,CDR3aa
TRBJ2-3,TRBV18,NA,TGTGCCAGCTCACCAAAGGCCGGCTCTCGCACCGGAATACAGTATTTT,CASSPKAGSRTGIQYF
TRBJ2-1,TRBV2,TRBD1,TGTGCCAGCAGTGCGGGACAGGGGGCTCGGGGGTACAATGAGCAGTTCTTC,CASSAGQGARGYNEQFF
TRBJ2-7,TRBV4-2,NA,TGTGCCAGCAGCCAAGAGCAGGGAGGCGTGTACGAGCAGTACTTC,CASSQEQGGVYEQYF
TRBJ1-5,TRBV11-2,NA,TGTGCCAGCAGCTTAGGGCTACGGACAGCTTTTAATCAGCCCCAGCATTTT,CASSLGLRTAFNQPQHF
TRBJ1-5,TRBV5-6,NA,TGTGCCAGCAGCCGGGGCGGAGTATCTCCCAATCAGCCCCAGCATTTT,CASSRGGVSPNQPQHF
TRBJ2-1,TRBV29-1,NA,TGCAGCGTTGAAGGGGTCTCCTACAATGAGCAGTTCTTC,CSVEGVSYNEQFF
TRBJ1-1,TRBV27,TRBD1,TGTGCCAGCAGTTCGGCAGGGGGGGAAGGGAGCACTGAAGCTTTCTTT,CASSSAGGEGSTEAFF
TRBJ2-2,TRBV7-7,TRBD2,TGTGCCAGCAGCCCGACTAGCGGGAGTGGGTCCGGGGAGCTGTTTTTT,CASSPTSGSGSGELFF
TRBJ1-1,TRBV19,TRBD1,TGTGCCAGTAGTATAGGACAGGGCTGGGGGGAAGCTTTCTTT,CASSIGQGWGEAFF
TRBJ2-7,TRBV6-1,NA,TGTGCCAGCAGTCTTACAGGGTCCTACGAGCAGTACTTC,CASSLTGSYEQYF
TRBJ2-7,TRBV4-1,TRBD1,TGCGCCAGCAGCCAGGGACAGGGGATCTCCTACGAGCAGTACTTC,CASSQGQGISYEQYF
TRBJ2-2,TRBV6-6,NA,TGTGCCTATGTCGAGGGCGACACCGGGGAGCTGTTTTTT,CAYVEGDTGELFF
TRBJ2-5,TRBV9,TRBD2,TGTGCCAGCAGCGTAGTCGGACTAGCGGAGCAAGAGACCCAGTACTTC,CASSVVGLAEQETQYF
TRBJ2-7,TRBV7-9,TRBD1,TGTGCCAGCAGCTTTACCCCGTCGGGGGACAGGGGGCACGAGCAGTACTTC,CASSFTPSGDRGHEQYF